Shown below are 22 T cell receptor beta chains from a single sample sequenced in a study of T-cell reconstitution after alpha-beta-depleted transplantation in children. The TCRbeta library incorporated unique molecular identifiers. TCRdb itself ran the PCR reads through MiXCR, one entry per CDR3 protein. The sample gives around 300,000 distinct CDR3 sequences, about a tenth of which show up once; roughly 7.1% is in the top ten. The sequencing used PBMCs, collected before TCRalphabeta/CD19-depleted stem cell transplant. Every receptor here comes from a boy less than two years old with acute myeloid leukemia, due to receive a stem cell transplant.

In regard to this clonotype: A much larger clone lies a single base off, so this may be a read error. In nucleotides, the CDR3 is TGTGCCAGCAGCCAATGGACAGCTGAAGCTTTCTTT. It specifies CASSQWTAEAFF. This chain connects TRBV5-5 to TRBJ1-1; a possible D gene is TRBD1 (6 bases). The germline V gene encodes CDR1 SGHKS and CDR2 YYEKEE (reference sequence). The CDR3 length is 12 residues. Trimming took 4 bases from V and 6 from J, leaving 10 bases between them.

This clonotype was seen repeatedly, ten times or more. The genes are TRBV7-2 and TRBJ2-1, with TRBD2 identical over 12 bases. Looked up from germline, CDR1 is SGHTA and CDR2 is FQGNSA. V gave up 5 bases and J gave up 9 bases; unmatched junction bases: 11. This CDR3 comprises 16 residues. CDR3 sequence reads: CASSAEPLAGGLEQFF. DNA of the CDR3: TGTGCCAGCAGCGCTGAACCACTAGCGGGAGGCCTTGAGCAGTTCTTC.

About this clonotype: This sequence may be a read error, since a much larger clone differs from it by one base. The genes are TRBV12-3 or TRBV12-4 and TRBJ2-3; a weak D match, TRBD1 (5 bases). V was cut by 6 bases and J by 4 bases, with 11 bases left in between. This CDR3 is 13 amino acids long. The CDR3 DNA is TGTGCCAGCAGAAGACAGTTCCCAGATACGCAGTATTTT. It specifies CASRRQFPDTQYF.

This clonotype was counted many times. CDR3 DNA sequence: TGTGCCAGCAGCTTAGCCGGGACAGGGGGCAATGAGCAGTTCTTC. The encoded protein is CASSLAGTGGNEQFF. J is TRBJ2-1 and V is TRBV7-2, with 11 bases aligning to TRBD1. With 0 bases clipped from V and 6 bases from J, the junction kept 1 base outside the gene matches. Germline V gene lookup returns CDR1 SGHTA and CDR2 FQGNSA. The CDR3 totals 15 residues.

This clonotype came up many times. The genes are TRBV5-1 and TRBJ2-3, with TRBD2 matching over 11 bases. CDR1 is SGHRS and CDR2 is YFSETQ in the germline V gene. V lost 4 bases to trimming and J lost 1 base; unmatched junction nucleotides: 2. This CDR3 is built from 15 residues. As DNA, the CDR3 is TGCGCCAGCAGCATGACTAGCGGGGGCACAGATACGCAGTATTTT. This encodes CASSMTSGGTDTQYF.

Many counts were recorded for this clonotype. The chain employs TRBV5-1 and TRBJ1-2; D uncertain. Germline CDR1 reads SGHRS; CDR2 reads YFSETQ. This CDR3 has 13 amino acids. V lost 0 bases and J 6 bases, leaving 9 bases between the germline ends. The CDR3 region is CASSLVQQNGYTF. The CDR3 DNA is TGCGCCAGCAGCTTGGTACAGCAGAATGGCTACACCTTC.

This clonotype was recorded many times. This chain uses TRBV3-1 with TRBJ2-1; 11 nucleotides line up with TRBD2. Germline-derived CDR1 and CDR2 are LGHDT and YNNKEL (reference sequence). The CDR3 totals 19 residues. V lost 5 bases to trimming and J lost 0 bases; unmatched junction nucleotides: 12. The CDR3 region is CASSSGLADVRSSYNEQFF. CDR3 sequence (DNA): TGTGCCAGCAGCTCGGGACTAGCGGATGTTAGGAGCTCCTACAATGAGCAGTTCTTC.

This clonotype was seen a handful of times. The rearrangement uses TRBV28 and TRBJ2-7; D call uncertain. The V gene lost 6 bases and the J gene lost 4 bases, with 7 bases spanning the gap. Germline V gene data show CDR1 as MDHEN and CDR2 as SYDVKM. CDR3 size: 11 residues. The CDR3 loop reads CASSTPYEQYF. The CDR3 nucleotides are TGTGCCAGCAGCACACCTTACGAGCAGTACTTC.

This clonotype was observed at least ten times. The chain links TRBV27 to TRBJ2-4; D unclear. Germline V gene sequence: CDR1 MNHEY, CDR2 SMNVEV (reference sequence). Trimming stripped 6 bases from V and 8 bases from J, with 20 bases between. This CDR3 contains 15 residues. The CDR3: CASRFLRYLMDIQYF. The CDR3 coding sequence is TGTGCCAGCAGATTCCTCAGATACCTAATGGACATTCAGTACTTC.

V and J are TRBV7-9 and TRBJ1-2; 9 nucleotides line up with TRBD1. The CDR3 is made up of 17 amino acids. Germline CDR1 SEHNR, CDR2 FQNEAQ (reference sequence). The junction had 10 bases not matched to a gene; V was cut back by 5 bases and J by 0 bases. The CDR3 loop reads CASSLRDREAPNYGYTF. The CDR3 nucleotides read TGTGCCAGCAGCCTCCGGGACAGGGAGGCCCCTAACTATGGCTACACCTTC. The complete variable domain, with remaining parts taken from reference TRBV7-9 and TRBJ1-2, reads DTGVSQNPRHKITKRGQNVTFRCDPISEHNRLYWYRQTLGQGPEFLTYFQNEAQLEKSRLLSDRFSAERPKGSFSTLEIQRTEQGDSAMYLCASSLRDREAPNYGYTFGSGTRLTVV.

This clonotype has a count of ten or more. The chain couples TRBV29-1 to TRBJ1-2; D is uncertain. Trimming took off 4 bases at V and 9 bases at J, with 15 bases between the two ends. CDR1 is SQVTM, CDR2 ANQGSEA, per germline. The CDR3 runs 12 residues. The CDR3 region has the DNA TGCAGCGTTGCCCCCCTCGGTAGGAGCTACACCTTC. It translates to CSVAPLGRSYTF.

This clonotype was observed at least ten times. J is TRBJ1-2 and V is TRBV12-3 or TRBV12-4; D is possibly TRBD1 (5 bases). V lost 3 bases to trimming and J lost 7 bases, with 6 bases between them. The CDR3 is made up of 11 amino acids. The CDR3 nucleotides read TGTGCCAGCAGTTTTGGGGCTGGCTACACCTTC. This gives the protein CASSFGAGYTF.

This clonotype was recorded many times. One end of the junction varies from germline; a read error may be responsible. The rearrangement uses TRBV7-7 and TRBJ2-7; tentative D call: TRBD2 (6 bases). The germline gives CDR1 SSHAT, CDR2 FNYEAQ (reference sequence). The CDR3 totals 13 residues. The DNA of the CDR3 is TGTGCTAGCAGCCTGGGACTGAGCTACGAGCAGTACTTC. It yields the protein CASSLGLSYEQYF.

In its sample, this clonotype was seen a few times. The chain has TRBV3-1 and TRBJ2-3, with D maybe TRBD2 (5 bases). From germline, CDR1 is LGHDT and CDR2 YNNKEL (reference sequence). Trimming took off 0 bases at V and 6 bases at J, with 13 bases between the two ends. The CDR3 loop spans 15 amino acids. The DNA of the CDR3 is TGTGCCAGCAGCCAAGATATCGGGATGGCTGATACGCAGTATTTT. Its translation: CASSQDIGMADTQYF.

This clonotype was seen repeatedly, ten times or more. The CDR3: CSAHGTSPYNEQFF. The CDR3 DNA sequence: TGCAGTGCTCACGGGACTAGCCCTTACAATGAGCAGTTCTTC. This chain uses TRBV20-1 with TRBJ2-1; TRBD2 matches at 9 bases. The CDR3 consists of 14 residues. Germline lookup yields CDR1 DFQATT and CDR2 SNEGSKA (reference sequence). Losses at the gene ends were 5 bases for V and 4 bases for J; bases not matched to a gene: 6.

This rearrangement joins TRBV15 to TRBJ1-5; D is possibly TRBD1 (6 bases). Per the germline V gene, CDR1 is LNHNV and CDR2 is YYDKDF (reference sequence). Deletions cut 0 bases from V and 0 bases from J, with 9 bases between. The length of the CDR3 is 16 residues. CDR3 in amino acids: CATSRDPQGSNQPQHF. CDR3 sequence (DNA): TGTGCCACCAGCAGAGATCCACAGGGTAGCAATCAGCCCCAGCATTTT.

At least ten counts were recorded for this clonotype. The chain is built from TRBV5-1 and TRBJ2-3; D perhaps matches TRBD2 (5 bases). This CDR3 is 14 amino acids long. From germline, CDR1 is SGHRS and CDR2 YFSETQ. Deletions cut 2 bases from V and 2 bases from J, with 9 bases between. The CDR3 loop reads CASSFVGITDTQYF. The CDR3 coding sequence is TGCGCCAGCAGCTTCGTCGGGATCACAGATACGCAGTATTTT. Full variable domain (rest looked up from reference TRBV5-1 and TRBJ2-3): KAGVTQTPRYLIKTRGQQVTLSCSPISGHRSVSWYQQTPGQGLQFLFEYFSETQRNKGNFPGRFSGRQFSNSRSEMNVSTLELGDSALYLCASSFVGITDTQYFGPGTRLTVL.

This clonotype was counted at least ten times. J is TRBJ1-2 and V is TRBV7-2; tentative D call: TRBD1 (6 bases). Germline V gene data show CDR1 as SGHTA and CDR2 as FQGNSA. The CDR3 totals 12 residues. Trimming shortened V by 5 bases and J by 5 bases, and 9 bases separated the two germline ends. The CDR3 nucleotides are TGTGCCAGCAGCACACAGGGATATGGCTACACCTTC. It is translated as CASSTQGYGYTF. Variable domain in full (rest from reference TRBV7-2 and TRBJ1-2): GAGVSQSPSNKVTEKGKDVELRCDPISGHTALYWYRQSLGQGLEFLIYFQGNSAPDKSGLPSDRFSAERTGGSVSTLTIQRTQQEDSAVYLCASSTQGYGYTFGSGTRLTVV.

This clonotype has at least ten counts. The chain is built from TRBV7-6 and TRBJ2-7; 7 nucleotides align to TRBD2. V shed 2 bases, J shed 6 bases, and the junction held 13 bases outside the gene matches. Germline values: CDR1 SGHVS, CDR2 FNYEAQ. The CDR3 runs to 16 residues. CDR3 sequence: CASSLLAGAGVIEQYF. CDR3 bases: TGTGCCAGCAGCTTATTAGCGGGTGCGGGGGTTATCGAGCAGTACTTC.

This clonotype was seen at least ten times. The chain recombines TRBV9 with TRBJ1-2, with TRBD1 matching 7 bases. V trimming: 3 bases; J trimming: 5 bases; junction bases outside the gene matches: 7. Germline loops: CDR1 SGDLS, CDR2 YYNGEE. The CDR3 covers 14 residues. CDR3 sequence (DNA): TGTGCCAGCAGCGGAGCGGGGACAGCTTATGGCTACACCTTC. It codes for CASSGAGTAYGYTF.

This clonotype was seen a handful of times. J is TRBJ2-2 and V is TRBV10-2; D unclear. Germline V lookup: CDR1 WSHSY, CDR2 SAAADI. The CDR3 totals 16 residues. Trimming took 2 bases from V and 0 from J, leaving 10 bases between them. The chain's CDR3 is CASSEMGVANTGELFF. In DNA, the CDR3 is TGCGCCAGCAGTGAGATGGGCGTCGCGAACACCGGGGAGCTGTTTTTT.

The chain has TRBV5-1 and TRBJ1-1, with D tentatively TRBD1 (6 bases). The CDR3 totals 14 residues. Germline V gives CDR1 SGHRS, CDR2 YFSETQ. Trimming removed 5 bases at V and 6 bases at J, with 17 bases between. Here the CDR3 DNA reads TGCGCCAGCAGACGAGAACAGGGAGGGTCTGAAGCTTTCTTT. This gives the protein CASRREQGGSEAFF.